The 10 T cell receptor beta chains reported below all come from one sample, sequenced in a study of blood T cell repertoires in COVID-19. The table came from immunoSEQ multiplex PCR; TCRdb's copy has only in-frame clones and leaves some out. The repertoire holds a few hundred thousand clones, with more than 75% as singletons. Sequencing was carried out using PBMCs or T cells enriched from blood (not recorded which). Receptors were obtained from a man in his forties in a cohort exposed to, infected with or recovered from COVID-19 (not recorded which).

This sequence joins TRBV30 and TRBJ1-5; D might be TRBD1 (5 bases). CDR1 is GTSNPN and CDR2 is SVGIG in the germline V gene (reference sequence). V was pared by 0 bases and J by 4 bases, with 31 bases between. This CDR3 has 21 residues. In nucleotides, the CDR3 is TGTGCCTGGAGTGTACGGCGTAGGGGTCTCTTCGACTTGGCAGTTAATCAGCCCCAGCATTTT. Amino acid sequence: CAWSVRRRGLFDLAVNQPQHF. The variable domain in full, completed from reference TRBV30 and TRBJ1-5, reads SQTIHQWPATLVQPVGSPLSLECTVEGTSNPNLYWYRQAAGRGLQLLFYSVGIGQISSEVPQNLSASRPQDRQFILSSKKLLLSDSGFYLCAWSVRRRGLFDLAVNQPQHFGDGTRLSIL.

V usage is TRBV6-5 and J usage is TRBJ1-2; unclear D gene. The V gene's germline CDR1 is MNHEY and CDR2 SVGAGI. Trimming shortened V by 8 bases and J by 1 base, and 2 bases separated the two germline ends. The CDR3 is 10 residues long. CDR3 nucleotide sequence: TGTGCCAGCTATAACTATGGCTACACCTTC. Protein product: CASYNYGYTF.

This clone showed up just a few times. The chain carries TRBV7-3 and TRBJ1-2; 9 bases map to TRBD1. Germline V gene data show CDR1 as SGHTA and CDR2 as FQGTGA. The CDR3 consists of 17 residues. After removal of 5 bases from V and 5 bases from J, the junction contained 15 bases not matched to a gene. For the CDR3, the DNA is TGTGCCAGCAGCGCACTGACCGGGACAGGGACCAGGTATGGCTACACCTTC. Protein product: CASSALTGTGTRYGYTF.

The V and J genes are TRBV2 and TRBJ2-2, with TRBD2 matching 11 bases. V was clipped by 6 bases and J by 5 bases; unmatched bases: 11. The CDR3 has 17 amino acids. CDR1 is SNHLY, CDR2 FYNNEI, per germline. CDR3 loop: CASRTELAGVRTGELFF. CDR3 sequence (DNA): TGTGCCAGCAGAACAGAACTAGCGGGAGTTAGAACCGGGGAGCTGTTTTTT.

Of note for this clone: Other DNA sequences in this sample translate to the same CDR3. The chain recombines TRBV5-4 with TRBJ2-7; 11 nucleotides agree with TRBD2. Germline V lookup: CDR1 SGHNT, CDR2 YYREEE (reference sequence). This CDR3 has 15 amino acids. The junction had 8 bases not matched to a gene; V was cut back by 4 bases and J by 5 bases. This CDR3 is CASSGGLAGRDEQYF. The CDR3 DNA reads TGTGCCAGCAGCGGAGGACTAGCGGGTAGGGACGAGCAGTACTTC.

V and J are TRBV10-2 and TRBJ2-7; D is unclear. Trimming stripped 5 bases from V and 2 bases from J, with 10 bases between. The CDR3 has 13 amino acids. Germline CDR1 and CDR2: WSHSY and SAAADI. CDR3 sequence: CASSISPAYEQYF. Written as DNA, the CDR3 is TGCGCCAGCAGTATCAGTCCTGCCTACGAGCAGTACTTC.

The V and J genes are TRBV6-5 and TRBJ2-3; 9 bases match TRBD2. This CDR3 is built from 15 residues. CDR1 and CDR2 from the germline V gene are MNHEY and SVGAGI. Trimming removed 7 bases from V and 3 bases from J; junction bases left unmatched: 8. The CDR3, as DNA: TGTGCCAGCATTCTACCTAGCGGGAAGACAGATACGCAGTATTTT. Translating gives CASILPSGKTDTQYF.

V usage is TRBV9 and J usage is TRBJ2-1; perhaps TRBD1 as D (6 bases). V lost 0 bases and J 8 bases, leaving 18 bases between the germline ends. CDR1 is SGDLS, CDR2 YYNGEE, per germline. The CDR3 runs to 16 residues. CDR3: CASSVEGVFGGYEQFF. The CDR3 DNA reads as TGTGCCAGCAGCGTAGAGGGGGTGTTCGGTGGCTATGAGCAGTTCTTC.

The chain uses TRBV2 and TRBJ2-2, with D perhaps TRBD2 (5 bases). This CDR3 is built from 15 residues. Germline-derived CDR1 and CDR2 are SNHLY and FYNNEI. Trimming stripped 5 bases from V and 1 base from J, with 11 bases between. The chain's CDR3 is CASSSNGKNTGELFF. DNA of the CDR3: TGTGCCAGCAGTAGTAACGGGAAGAACACCGGGGAGCTGTTTTTT.

This CDR3 is CASSFSGNGEQYF. DNA for the CDR3: TGTGCCAGCAGCTTTTCCGGGAACGGCGAGCAGTACTTC. The chain joins TRBV7-9 to TRBJ2-7, with a tentative D call TRBD2 (5 bases). Trimming took off 3 bases at V and 6 bases at J, with 12 bases between the two ends. The CDR3 loop spans 13 amino acids. Germline CDR1 reads SEHNR; CDR2 reads FQNEAQ (reference sequence).